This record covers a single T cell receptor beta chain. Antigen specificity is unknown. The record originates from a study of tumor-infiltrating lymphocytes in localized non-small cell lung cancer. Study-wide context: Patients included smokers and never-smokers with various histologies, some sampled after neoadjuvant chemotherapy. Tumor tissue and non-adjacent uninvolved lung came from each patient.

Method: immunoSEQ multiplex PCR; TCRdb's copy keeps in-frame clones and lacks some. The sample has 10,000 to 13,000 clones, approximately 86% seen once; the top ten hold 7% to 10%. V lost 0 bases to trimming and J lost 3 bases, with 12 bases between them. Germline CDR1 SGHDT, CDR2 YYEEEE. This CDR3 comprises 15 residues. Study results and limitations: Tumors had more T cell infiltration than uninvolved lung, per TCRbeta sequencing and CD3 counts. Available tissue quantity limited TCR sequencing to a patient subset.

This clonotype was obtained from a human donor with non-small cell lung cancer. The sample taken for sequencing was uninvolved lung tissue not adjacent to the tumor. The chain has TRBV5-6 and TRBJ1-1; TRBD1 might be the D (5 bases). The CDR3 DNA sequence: TGTGCCAGCAGCTTGGAAAGGGGTGGGGACACTGAAGCTTTCTTT. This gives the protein CASSLERGGDTEAFF. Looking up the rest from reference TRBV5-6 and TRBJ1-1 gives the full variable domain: DAGVTQSPTHLIKTRGQQVTLRCSPKSGHDTVSWYQQALGQGPQFIFQYYEEEERQRGNFPDRFSGHQFPNYSSELNVNALLLGDSALYLCASSLERGGDTEAFFGQGTRLTVV.